The source of this T cell receptor (beta chain) is a study of T cell responses to AZD1222 COVID-19 vaccine (dated by TCRdb to the early 2020s). With regard to the full study: AZD1222 recipients with second doses at about 4 weeks or about 12 weeks were pooled, because spike-specific TCR depth and breadth did not differ between schedules. TCR sequencing was performed for roughly 250 trial participants, of whom 200 to 210 were given two doses of AZD1222 and 26 were given two doses of MenACWY control vaccine. Enrollment into the trials was organized by age into subgroups of 18-55, 56-69 and 70-plus years, and those subgroups contained roughly 150, 30 and 60 TCR-sequenced participants, respectively.

Comment on this clone: Its antigen is currently not known. Per-base qualities were not stored, and no clone one base away is much larger.

The label giving this sample's time point can be read as: baseline before first vaccination. Samples from vaccinated people were obtained from the UK trials COV001 and COV002, which included a single-blind randomized controlled phase 2/3 trial of AZD1222 (ChAdOx1 nCoV-19) in healthy adults. For TCRbeta chain sequencing, PBMC samples were collected from trial participants at day 0 and at day 28 after the second dose. The CDR3 regions of human TCRbeta chains were analyzed by immunosequencing. The study's own analysis went as follows. TCRs in the repertoires were compared against a reference library of SARS-CoV-2-specific TCRs that had been generated with the MIRA antigen-specificity platform. Breadth was defined as the fraction of unique TCRs that were SARS-CoV-2-associated, and depth was defined as the fraction of total T cells that were SARS-CoV-2-associated. Using the MIRA data, every spike-specific TCR was mapped to the spike region that the TCR reacted to and assigned to either a CD4 or a CD8 class. Log10-transformed breadth and depth values were compared by one-way ANOVA with Sidak's multiple comparisons tests. What TCRdb holds here is the immuneACCESS table cut down to in-frame rearrangements. Part of the clones is not present; checked against another copy, under half of the missing clones reflect an unresolved V gene, and the others are unexplained. The V and J calls and clone size come from that table; D and trimming were worked out from the DNA. Counted in this sample were about 140,000 clones; about 92% of them appeared once. Approximately 2.2% of the sample is held by the ten biggest clonotypes.

What the authors observed across the whole study: Participants were mostly white British, with more females than males. The authors suggested clonal diversity may have been underestimated. In the small 56-69-year group, the increase in depth fell short of significance, most likely because of low power. The vaccine-associated CD4 TCRs covered the entire spike protein, and the dominant responses fell in regions 160-218 and 743-854. Reportedly, close to half of the unique spike-specific TCRs recognized epitopes lying outside the regions that are mutated in the B.1.351 and B.1.1.7 variants. Because no day 14 peak-response samples were available, repertoires were characterized only after the peak T cell response. Conclusions about previously exposed vaccinees are limited, since just six or seven AZD1222 recipients were seropositive for SARS-CoV-2 at baseline. After two AZD1222 doses, both the breadth and the depth of spike-specific TCRs were significantly higher than at day 0 and than in MenACWY recipients.

The specimen comprised peripheral blood, sampled on day 0 of AZD1222 vaccination. The source of this sequence is an adult in good health.

The nucleotides read TGTGCCAGCAGCCCGATCGCAACAGGGGAAGCTTTCTTT. Its amino acids are CASSPIATGEAFF. Rearrangement joined TRBV6-2 or TRBV6-3 to TRBJ1-1; TRBD1 might be the D gene, on 6 matching bases. The CDR3 numbers 13 residues from cysteine through phenylalanine. CDR3 DNA is the only sequence kept; it has 39 bases, read in frame from the first base. CDR1 and CDR2 are read off the germline V gene as MNHEY and SVGEGT. V loses 6 bases of germline sequence and J loses 8 bases, and the interval between the two ends is 16 bases.